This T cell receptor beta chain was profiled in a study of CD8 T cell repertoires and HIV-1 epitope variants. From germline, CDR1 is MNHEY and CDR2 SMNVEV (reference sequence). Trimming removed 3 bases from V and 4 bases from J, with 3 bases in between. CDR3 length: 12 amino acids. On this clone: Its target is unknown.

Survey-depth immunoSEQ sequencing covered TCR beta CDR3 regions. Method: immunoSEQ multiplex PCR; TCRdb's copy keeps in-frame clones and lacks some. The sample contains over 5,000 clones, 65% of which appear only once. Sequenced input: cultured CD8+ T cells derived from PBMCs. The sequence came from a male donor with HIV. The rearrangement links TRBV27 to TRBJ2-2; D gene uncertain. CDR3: CASSFGTGELFF. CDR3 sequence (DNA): TGTGCCAGCAGTTTCGGCACCGGGGAGCTGTTTTTT.